This T cell receptor beta chain was observed in a study of cytomegalovirus exposure and HLA in healthy donors. Study outcomes and limitations: The study found most TCR sequences rare, yet found some public TCRs in many donors. Analyzed later, most CMV-associated TCR beta chains appeared HLA-restricted. Analyses of presence and absence presupposed an approximately uniform sequencing depth across donors. Cytomegalovirus status was reportedly diagnosed by the classifier with high specificity and sensitivity.

Notes on this clone: What it binds is not known.

Researchers ran the PCR with 60 Vbeta and 13 Jbeta primers. Sequencing used immunoSEQ multiplex PCR; TCRdb keeps in-frame clones, though not all of them. The table has about 89,000 clones, 77% seen once. V shed 3 bases and J 0 bases; nucleotides not matched to a gene: 2. In germline, CDR1 is MGHRA, CDR2 YSYEKL. The CDR3 sequence is 18 residues long. The source of this sequence is a man aged 30 to 39 in good health and CMV-seronegative. Source material: PBMCs. This sequence joins TRBV4-1 and TRBJ2-4; 16 bases align to TRBD2. CDR3 in amino acids: CASSQGLAGGLAKNIQYF. Written as DNA, the CDR3 is TGCGCCAGCAGCCAGGGACTAGCGGGAGGGCTAGCCAAAAACATTCAGTACTTC.